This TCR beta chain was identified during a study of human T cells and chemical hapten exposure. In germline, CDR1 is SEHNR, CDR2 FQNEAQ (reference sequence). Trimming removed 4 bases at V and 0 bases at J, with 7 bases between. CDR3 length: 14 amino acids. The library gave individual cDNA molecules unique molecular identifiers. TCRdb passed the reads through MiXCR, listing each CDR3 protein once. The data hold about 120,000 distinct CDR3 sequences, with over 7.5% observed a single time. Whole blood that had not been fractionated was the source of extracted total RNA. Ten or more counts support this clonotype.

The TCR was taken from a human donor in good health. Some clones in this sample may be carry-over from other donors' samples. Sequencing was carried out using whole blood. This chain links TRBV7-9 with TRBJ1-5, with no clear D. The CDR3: CASSSDHSNQPQHF. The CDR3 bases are TGTGCCAGCAGCTCGGACCATAGCAATCAGCCCCAGCATTTT.